Listed below are T cell receptor beta chains from one sample, sequenced in a study of cytomegalovirus exposure and HLA in healthy donors. Here immunoSEQ multiplex PCR was the method, and the copy in TCRdb shows in-frame clones only, minus some. This table has 130,000 to 150,000 clones, 70% to 90% appearing once. What was sequenced was PBMCs. Receptor source: a woman younger than 30 in good health and CMV-seropositive. The CDR3 runs from the conserved cysteine through the conserved F or W. A D gene is named only where the DNA matches it firmly. Where a row states a size, it is once, few, many or the class of an expanded clone; other rows omit it.

>TRBV9|.|TRBD1|TRBJ2-1
TGTGCCAGCAGCGTAGTGGACAGGAGTCCCTACAATGAGCAGTTCTTC
CASSVVDRSPYNEQFF
>TRBV4-1|.|TRBD2|TRBJ2-1
TGCGCCAGCAGCCAGCTTAGCGGGGGGGCCAATGAGCAGTTCTTC
CASSQLSGGANEQFF
>TRBV4-2|once|TRBD1|TRBJ1-2
TGTGCCAGCAGCCAAGATTTTCGACAGGGCTTCGGCTACACCTTC
CASSQDFRQGFGYTF
>TRBV5-1|.|TRBD2|TRBJ2-1
TGCGCCAGCAGCCAGGGACTAGCGGGAGGGCTCTCCTACAATGAGCAGTTCTTC
CASSQGLAGGLSYNEQFF
>TRBV7-2|.|.|TRBJ1-4
TGTGCCAGCAGCCCCGACAGCTTACTAAATGAAAAACTGTTTTTT
CASSPDSLLNEKLFF
>TRBV13|.|TRBD2|TRBJ2-1
TGTGCCAGCAGCCCAGGTAGGAGGGAGGGGAATGAGCAGTTCTTC
CASSPGRREGNEQFF
>TRBV27|.|TRBD1|TRBJ2-5
TGTGCCAGCAGGACCACAGGGGGCGATGAGACCCAGTACTTC
CASRTTGGDETQYF
>TRBV4-2|.|TRBD2|TRBJ2-1
TGTGCCAGCAGCCCTACTAGCGGGAGGTACAATGAGCAGTTCTTC
CASSPTSGRYNEQFF
>TRBV2|.|TRBD1|TRBJ1-6
TGTGCCAGCAGTGCGGGACAGCAAATACCCCTCCACTTT
CASSAGQQIPLHF
>TRBV10-3|once|TRBD2|TRBJ2-3
TGTGCCATCAAGGCTGATGGCGGGGGAACAGATACGCAGTATTTT
CAIKADGGGTDTQYF
>TRBV2|few|.|TRBJ1-5
TGTGCCAGCATGGCGGGGCCGTATCAGCCCCAGCATTTT
CASMAGPYQPQHF
>TRBV10-3|.|TRBD2|TRBJ2-7
TGTGCCATCAGTGAGATGGCGGGAGCGGGGGACGAGCAGTACTTC
CAISEMAGAGDEQYF
>TRBV13|.|.|TRBJ2-7
TGTGCCAGCAGCTTAGATGGGTACGGGACTCACCGGGACGAGCAGTACTTC
CASSLDGYGTHRDEQYF
>TRBV7-9|.|TRBD1|TRBJ1-1
TGTGCCAGCAGCCCTCGACAGGGTGGCACTGAAGCTTTCTTT
CASSPRQGGTEAFF
>TRBV11-2|.|TRBD2|TRBJ2-5
TGTGCCAGCGGACCCGTAGCGGGGGGTGTGGAGACCCAGTACTTC
CASGPVAGGVETQYF
>TRBV10-3|.|TRBD1|TRBJ2-1
TGTGCCATCAGTGAGTCATTGGGACAGGGGTCTGGGGATGAGCAGTTCTTC
CAISESLGQGSGDEQFF
>TRBV7-2|.|.|TRBJ2-7
TGTGCCAGCAGCTATACAGGGAACTCCTACGAGCAGTACTTC
CASSYTGNSYEQYF